These T cell receptor beta chains were read from a single sample in a study of human T cells and chemical hapten exposure. TCRdb redid the calling of the RACE reads with MiXCR, one entry per CDR3 protein. The sample gives 340,000 or so distinct CDR3 sequences, about 7% of which show up once; 8.4% is in the top ten. The source was whole blood, collected in connection with sensitization to the hapten diphenylcyclopropenone (DPC). The receptors shown here come from a young woman with alopecia areata. Some clones in this sample may be carry-over from other donors' samples. Both conserved end residues are part of each CDR3. A D gene is named only where the DNA matches it firmly. Expanded clones get a size class; other rows say once, few or many, or leave the size out.

TRBJ1-2,TRBV12-3/TRBV12-4,NA,NA,CASSRDRTYGYTF,TGTGCCAGCAGCCGAGACCGAACCTATGGCTACACCTTC
TRBJ2-7,TRBV7-2,NA,TRBD1,CASSPSTDRGRSYEQYF,TGTGCCAGCAGCCCATCAACGGACAGGGGGCGTTCCTACGAGCAGTACTTC
TRBJ1-6,TRBV6-6,NA,NA,CASSYQSGGLGSPLHF,TGTGCCAGCAGTTACCAGTCAGGAGGTCTGGGTTCACCCCTCCACTTT
TRBJ2-6,TRBV27,many,TRBD1,CASRKRTGSIGGANVLTF,TGTGCCAGCAGAAAGAGGACAGGGTCCATTGGAGGGGCCAACGTCCTGACTTTC
TRBJ1-3,TRBV7-9,NA,NA,CASSFRGYSGNTIYF,TGTGCCAGCAGCTTCAGGGGATACTCTGGAAACACCATATATTTT
TRBJ2-3,TRBV25-1,NA,NA,CASSGALGAGTDTQYF,TGTGCCAGCAGTGGTGCACTCGGGGCAGGTACAGATACGCAGTATTTT
TRBJ1-6,TRBV11-3,few,NA,CASSLVEVWSSYNSPLHF,TGTGCCAGCAGCTTAGTCGAGGTCTGGAGCTCCTATAATTCACCCCTCCACTTT
TRBJ2-7,TRBV12-3/TRBV12-4,NA,NA,CASSFWGTRYEQYF,TGTGCCAGCAGTTTCTGGGGTACTCGCTACGAGCAGTACTTC
TRBJ2-3,TRBV7-8,NA,TRBD2,CASSQGLAGAKVTDTQYF,TGTGCCAGCAGCCAGGGGTTAGCGGGGGCCAAGGTCACAGATACGCAGTATTTT
TRBJ1-2,TRBV11-2,many,TRBD1,CASSWTGSRGYTF,TGTGCCAGCAGCTGGACAGGGTCCCGTGGCTACACCTTC
TRBJ2-7,TRBV5-1,NA,NA,CASSLTGLLFSYEQYF,TGCGCCAGCAGCTTAACAGGGCTCCTGTTTTCCTACGAGCAGTACTTC
TRBJ2-3,TRBV27,NA,NA,CASSGQGSNTQYF,TGTGCCAGCTCCGGTCAGGGGTCGAATACGCAGTATTTT
TRBJ1-5,TRBV6-2/TRBV6-3,NA,TRBD1,CASRSTGFSNQPQHF,TGTGCCAGCAGATCGACAGGGTTCAGCAATCAGCCCCAGCATTTT
TRBJ2-1,TRBV6-1,few,TRBD1,CASSEPGTGENEQFF,TGTGCCAGCAGTGAACCCGGGACAGGGGAGAATGAGCAGTTCTTC
TRBJ1-1,TRBV20-1,few,TRBD1,CSAWTGGWTEAFF,TGCAGTGCTTGGACAGGGGGTTGGACTGAAGCTTTCTTT
TRBJ2-5,TRBV7-2,NA,NA,CASSWGHGETQYF,TGTGCCAGCAGCTGGGGACACGGAGAGACCCAGTACTTC
TRBJ2-1,TRBV4-3,many,TRBD2,CASSQLAGDVYNEQFF,TGCGCCAGCAGCCAACTAGCGGGGGATGTCTACAATGAGCAGTTCTTC
TRBJ1-5,TRBV12-3/TRBV12-4,NA,NA,CASSLQEGSHQPQHF,TGTGCCAGCAGTTTACAGGAGGGGAGTCATCAGCCCCAGCATTTT
TRBJ2-3,TRBV4-3,many,TRBD2,CASSQILAGGADTQYF,TGCGCCAGCAGCCAGATACTAGCGGGGGGCGCAGATACGCAGTATTTT
TRBJ2-6,TRBV7-3,many,NA,CASSLTVDNSGANVLTF,TGTGCCAGCAGCTTAACTGTGGATAACTCTGGGGCCAACGTCCTGACTTTC
TRBJ2-3,TRBV7-2,many,NA,CASSLGGGPSF,TGTGCCAGCAGCTTGGGCGGGGGCCCGTCTTTT
TRBJ2-1,TRBV7-3,NA,TRBD1,CASSLAGTGTPDEQFF,TGTGCCAGCAGCCTAGCCGGGACAGGGACCCCTGATGAGCAGTTCTTC
TRBJ2-1,TRBV6-5,many,NA,CASGNVGYNEQFF,TGTGCCAGCGGTAATGTGGGATACAATGAGCAGTTCTTC
TRBJ2-3,TRBV27,NA,NA,CASSRGGGLTDTQYF,TGTGCCAGCAGTCGGGGCGGGGGCCTCACAGATACGCAGTATTTT
TRBJ2-2,TRBV6-5,NA,TRBD1,CASSYQGENTGELFF,TGTGCCAGCAGTTACCAGGGGGAAAACACCGGGGAGCTGTTTTTT
TRBJ2-3,TRBV6-5,NA,TRBD2,CASSYARLAGGRDTQYF,TGTGCCAGCAGTTACGCTAGACTAGCGGGGGGGCGAGATACGCAGTATTTT
TRBJ2-3,TRBV24-1,many,TRBD2,CATGTSGSDTQYF,TGTGCAACCGGGACTAGCGGTTCAGATACGCAGTATTTT
TRBJ2-3,TRBV18,few,NA,CASSPYRSDTQYF,TGTGCCAGCTCACCATATAGGAGTGATACGCAGTATTTT
TRBJ2-1,TRBV4-1,NA,TRBD2,CASSRSPGLAGESQFF,TGCGCCAGCAGCCGCAGCCCGGGACTAGCGGGGGAGTCGCAGTTCTTC
TRBJ1-6,TRBV6-2/TRBV6-3,NA,NA,CASSYWDSPLHF,TGTGCCAGCAGTTACTGGGATTCACCCCTCCACTTT
TRBJ1-3,TRBV3-1,NA,NA,CASSQGEAGNTIYF,TGTGCCAGCAGCCAAGGGGAGGCTGGAAACACCATATATTTT
TRBJ1-1,TRBV28,many,NA,CASSLSSREAFF,TGTGCCAGCAGTTTAAGTTCCCGAGAAGCTTTCTTT
TRBJ2-6,TRBV11-2,NA,TRBD1,CASSLTTGASGANVLTF,TGTGCCAGCAGCCTCACGACAGGGGCCTCTGGGGCCAACGTCCTGACTTTC
TRBJ2-1,TRBV5-4,few,TRBD1,CASSLEGQAVNEQFF,TGTGCCAGCAGCTTGGAGGGACAGGCAGTTAATGAGCAGTTCTTC
TRBJ2-7,TRBV28,NA,NA,CASSLFRTSVEQYF,TGTGCCAGCAGTTTATTTAGGACGTCGGTCGAGCAGTACTTC
TRBJ2-4,TRBV7-8,many,TRBD1,CASSSHRGTKNIQYF,TGTGCCAGCAGTTCACACAGGGGAACCAAAAACATTCAGTACTTC
TRBJ1-5,TRBV21-1,NA,NA,CASSLQPGQGPPRSNQPQHF,TGTGCCAGCAGCCTGCAACCGGGACAGGGACCCCCAAGGAGCAATCAGCCCCAGCATTTT
TRBJ2-1,TRBV15,many,NA,CATSRERGTYNEQFF,TGTGCCACCAGCAGAGAGCGGGGAACCTACAATGAGCAGTTCTTC
TRBJ2-3,TRBV25-1,few,TRBD1,CASSAGGTSTDTQYF,TGTGCCAGCAGTGCAGGGGGTACTAGCACAGATACGCAGTATTTT
TRBJ1-2,TRBV12-2,few,NA,CASRFSDRESYGYTF,TGTGCAAGTCGCTTCTCGGACAGGGAGAGCTATGGCTACACCTTC
TRBJ2-3,TRBV4-1,NA,NA,CASSQDPGGWTDTQYF,TGCGCCAGCAGCCAAGATCCCGGGGGCTGGACAGATACGCAGTATTTT
TRBJ2-5,TRBV6-1,NA,TRBD2,CAVGSGGPETQYF,TGTGCCGTAGGGAGCGGGGGCCCGGAGACCCAGTACTTC
TRBJ1-6,TRBV20-1,few,NA,CSAPRGGSYNSPLHF,TGCAGTGCTCCCCGAGGGGGGAGTTATAATTCACCCCTCCACTTT
TRBJ1-1,TRBV5-1,few,TRBD1,CASSSDRGYGEAFF,TGCGCCAGCAGCTCTGACAGGGGTTACGGTGAAGCTTTCTTT
TRBJ2-5,TRBV11-2,few,NA,CASSRFSDSQETQYF,TGTGCCAGCAGCCGGTTCAGCGACTCACAAGAGACCCAGTACTTC
TRBJ2-1,TRBV6-2/TRBV6-3,NA,NA,CAAGNYNNEQFF,TGTGCCGCAGGGAACTATAACAATGAGCAGTTCTTC
TRBJ2-3,TRBV6-1,many,NA,CASRVQGGPDTQYF,TGTGCCAGCAGGGTTCAGGGGGGCCCAGATACGCAGTATTTT
TRBJ2-3,TRBV20-1,many,TRBD2,CSTKSSAGGTDTQYF,TGCAGTACCAAATCGTCAGCGGGGGGCACAGATACGCAGTATTTT
TRBJ2-2,TRBV4-3,few,NA,CASSQVPRARNTGELFF,TGCGCCAGCAGCCAGGTCCCCAGGGCAAGGAACACCGGGGAGCTGTTTTTT
TRBJ1-1,TRBV6-2/TRBV6-3,few,NA,CATGPRRRNTEAFF,TGTGCCACCGGCCCCCGGCGGAGGAACACTGAAGCTTTCTTT
TRBJ1-6,TRBV7-9,NA,NA,CASSSQSYNSPLHF,TGTGCCAGCAGCAGCCAGTCCTATAATTCACCCCTCCACTTT
TRBJ1-1,TRBV9,few,NA,CASSVINSNTEAFF,TGTGCCAGCAGCGTCATCAATTCGAACACTGAAGCTTTCTTT
TRBJ2-1,TRBV14,many,TRBD2,CASSQVSTSGGAQEQFF,TGTGCCAGCAGCCAAGTCTCAACCAGCGGGGGGGCCCAGGAGCAGTTCTTC
TRBJ2-3,TRBV10-3,NA,TRBD1,CAIKGQVGTDTQYF,TGTGCCATCAAAGGACAGGTTGGGACAGATACGCAGTATTTT
TRBJ1-6,TRBV9,few,NA,CASSVGPGGGDSPLHF,TGTGCCAGCAGCGTAGGGCCGGGGGGCGGTGATTCACCCCTCCACTTT
TRBJ2-1,TRBV5-1,few,TRBD1,CASSLGDRRANEQFF,TGCGCCAGCAGCTTGGGGGACAGAAGAGCCAATGAGCAGTTCTTC
TRBJ2-7,TRBV4-3,few,TRBD1,CASSPLPGTEPYEQYF,TGCGCCAGCAGCCCCTTACCCGGGACAGAGCCCTACGAGCAGTACTTC